This T cell receptor (beta chain) was observed in a study of cytomegalovirus exposure and HLA in healthy donors. General study findings and limits: Prior analysis indicated that the majority of TCR beta V segments exhibited productivity approximately 90% or approximately 30% of the time. A few chains tied to CMV proved CMV antigen-specific in vitro.

PCR employed 60 Vbeta and 13 Jbeta primers. Repertoires were generated with immunoSEQ multiplex PCR, while TCRdb's copy carries only in-frame clones and drops some. The table records about 200,000 clones, 65% to 90% of them present only once. Germline CDR1 is SGHRS and CDR2 is YFSETQ. This CDR3 comprises 18 residues. The trim removed 0 bases at V and 9 bases at J, leaving 12 bases unmatched. Points on this clone: Its specificity is not known.

The V call is TRBV5-1, the J call TRBJ1-6; TRBD1 matches at 10 bases. This sequence originates from a woman aged 50 to 60 in good health and CMV-seronegative. Sample: PBMCs. CDR3 DNA sequence: TGCGCCAGCAGCTTGGGTATATTCCAGGGGACAGGGGCTTCACCCCTCCACTTT. Translation gives CASSLGIFQGTGASPLHF.